This is a list of T cell receptor beta chains from one sample in a study of blood T cell repertoires in COVID-19. TCRdb's copy holds only in-frame clones and misses some; the assay was immunoSEQ multiplex PCR. Of 90,000 to 150,000 clones in the sample, more than 60% were seen once. The sequencing input was peripheral blood. The receptor set was obtained from a man aged 70-80 years with acute or convalescent COVID-19. Each CDR3 is given with its conserved first and last residue. Size tells how often a clone was seen (once, few, many) or the class of an expanded clone, and some rows leave it out.

abundance,v_gene,CDR3aa
once,TRBV7-2,CASSLARTGANTGELFF
few,TRBV7-8,CASSARRMQAATNEKLFF
.,TRBV7-9,CASSRQGSGYGYTF
.,TRBV5-1,CASSLTGDRTEAFF
few,TRBV2,CASSGSREAYEQYF
few,TRBV19,CASSIGPPGAGHEQYF
.,TRBV6-1,CASSEWGGGSPQHF
.,TRBV3-1/TRBV3-2,CASSQVLAGGKGTQYF
.,TRBV9,CASSYGTSAGELFF
.,TRBV4-3,CASSLTPSDYGYTF
.,TRBV5-1,CASSKDWLSNEKLFF
.,TRBV7-9,CASSTGALGDEKLFF
few,TRBV18,CASSPGQGTTYEQYF
few,TRBV7-9,CASSIGAGASYNEQFF
few,TRBV12-3/TRBV12-4,CASSFQGYGYTF
once,TRBV11-3,CASSLDHSGRSDTQYF
.,TRBV6-6,CASSYSGQGNYGYTF
few,TRBV27,CASSLSTGYSYEQYF
.,TRBV18,CASSPEGTSGAYEQYF
.,TRBV7-6,CASSLEGRLGAGNTEAFF
.,TRBV9,CASSRGGTQETQYF
.,TRBV24-1,CATSEWTGNIQYF
.,TRBV19,CASIGGAGFISNQPQHF
once,TRBV2,CASSGQGSNQPQHF
.,TRBV11-2,CASSAGLGDNEQFF
once,TRBV15,CATSSKTSGSAAEQFF
.,TRBV5-6,CASTLGQLTYGYTF